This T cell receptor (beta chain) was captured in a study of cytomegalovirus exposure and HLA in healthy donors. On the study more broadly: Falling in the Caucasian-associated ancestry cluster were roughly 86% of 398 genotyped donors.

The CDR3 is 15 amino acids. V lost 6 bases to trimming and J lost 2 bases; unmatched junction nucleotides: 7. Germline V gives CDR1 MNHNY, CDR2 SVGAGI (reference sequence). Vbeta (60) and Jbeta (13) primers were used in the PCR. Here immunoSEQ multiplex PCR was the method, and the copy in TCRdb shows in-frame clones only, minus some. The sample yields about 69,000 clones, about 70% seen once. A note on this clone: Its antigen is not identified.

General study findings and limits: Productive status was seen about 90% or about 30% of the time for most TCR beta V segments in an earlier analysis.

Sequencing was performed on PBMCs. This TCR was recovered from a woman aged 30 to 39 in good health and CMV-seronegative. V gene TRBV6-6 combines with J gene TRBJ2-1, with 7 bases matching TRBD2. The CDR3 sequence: CASRPPAGAYNEQFF. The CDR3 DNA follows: TGTGCCAGCAGACCCCCCGCGGGGGCCTACAATGAGCAGTTCTTC.